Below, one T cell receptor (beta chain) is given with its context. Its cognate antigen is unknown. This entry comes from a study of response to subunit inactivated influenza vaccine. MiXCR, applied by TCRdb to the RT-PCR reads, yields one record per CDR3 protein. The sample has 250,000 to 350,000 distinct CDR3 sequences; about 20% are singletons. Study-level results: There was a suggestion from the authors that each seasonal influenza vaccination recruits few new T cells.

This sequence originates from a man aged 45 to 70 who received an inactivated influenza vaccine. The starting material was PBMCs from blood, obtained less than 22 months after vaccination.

CDR3 sequence: CASNPSGGLTYEQYF. The CDR3, as DNA: TGTGCCAGCAACCCTTCAGGGGGCCTGACCTACGAGCAGTACTTC. This sequence joins TRBV7-2 and TRBJ2-7; TRBD1 aligns across 8 bases. This CDR3 contains 15 residues. The J segment lost 2 bases and the V segment lost 7 bases, leaving 10 bases of the junction unmatched. Germline values: CDR1 SGHTA, CDR2 FQGNSA.